Given below is one T cell receptor beta chain in context. In this sample, this clone turned up once. The target of this receptor is not known. Base-call qualities are not available, and no considerably larger clone is one nucleotide away. The data were taken from a study of cytomegalovirus exposure and HLA in healthy donors (dated by TCRdb to about 2017). The study in broad terms: An earlier analysis of approximately 640 of the donors reported roughly 300 Gb of sequence data and roughly 100 million unique TCR beta sequences from roughly 200 million T cells. The aim of the study was to test whether cataloging public T cell receptors could identify signatures of past pathogen exposure. Both class I and class II loci were covered by HLA typing, at four-digit resolution. A separate validation cohort of 90 to 150 different subjects was used in addition to the roughly 640-subject first cohort. In a later analysis, previously published TCR beta repertoires from 670 or so donors were re-analyzed and high-resolution HLA genotyping was added so that TCR occurrence patterns could be studied. In an earlier analysis of 587 of the donors, high-throughput TCR beta sequencing was used to judge whether each TCR beta V gene segment behaved as functional or pseudogenic. Typing coverage differed by locus: A, B, C, DRB1 and DQB1 were typed in roughly 629-630 donors, DQA1 in 522, DPA1 in some 570, and DPB1 in just under 490. The later analysis used no new phenotypic data to find candidate immune exposures, relying instead on TCR beta sequences and their occurrence across donors. The study used immunosequencing to profile the T cell repertoires of approximately 690 subjects and linked those repertoires to cytomegalovirus serostatus. Donor age, sex, ethnicity and CMV serostatus were collected together with the repertoire data. Approximately 310 gigabases of sequencing data and tens of millions of unique TCR sequences were included in an early release covering under 650 HLA-typed donors. A later genetic analysis took genome-wide SNP genotypes for about 55% of the roughly 670 donors and used that subset as a discovery cohort. Every discovery cohort repertoire had been produced on one sequencing platform. Roughly five DR-DQ haplotypes were treated as single units for association and clustering because of strong linkage in the cohort. Of the 300 to 500 genotyped donors, 70% to 90% were placed in the genetic ancestry cluster associated with self-reported Caucasian donors. On average, around 230,000 unique TCR beta nucleotide sequences were sequenced per donor among 398 genotyped donors of the cohort, with roughly a sixth of those sequences being non-productive. To predict cytomegalovirus infection status, the study brought together high-throughput TCR immunosequencing, statistical association of individual TCRs with disease status, and machine learning.

The junction shows trimming of 7 bases on V and 3 bases on J, plus 14 bases between the germline ends. The CDR3 spans 14 residues, from the cysteine through the phenylalanine. The only DNA kept is the CDR3, 42 bases in frame from the first base. Per the germline V gene (reference sequence), LNHDA is the CDR1 and SQIVND is the CDR2. The cohort comprised fewer than 700 healthy bone marrow donors. At the time of sampling, all cohort members were nominally healthy, though unrecorded immune exposures were likely present. The donor was CMV seronegative and was included in the group of around 320 seronegative cohort members. Each donor provided a peripheral blood sample, and peripheral blood mononuclear cells were used for TCR beta sequencing. The Qiagen DNeasy Blood Extraction Kit was used to extract genomic DNA from the blood cell samples. Libraries were built with the immunoSEQ multiplex PCR assay. A mixture of 60 forward primers for TCR Vbeta segments and 13 reverse primers for TCR Jbeta segments was used in the multiplex PCR. Amplification of the CDR3 region of rearranged TCR beta genes was performed with a multiplex PCR assay on genomic DNA. Amplified TCR beta libraries were sequenced as 87-base-pair reads on the Illumina HiSeq System. The authors' pipeline ran thus. A later analysis tallied around 80 million unique TCR beta chains across the approximately 670 repertoires, and about 12 million of those chains were shared by two or more donors. Raw reads were error-corrected and collapsed into unique sequences with a nearest-neighbor algorithm that merged closely related sequences to remove PCR and sequencing errors. To assign V, D and J gene segments, CDR3 sequences were aligned to IMGT reference sequences. For a sequence to be retained, a match of at least six nucleotides was required to both a V gene segment and a J gene segment. A rearrangement counted as productive if the CDR3 had no stop codons and remained in frame with V and J, and every other rearrangement counted as non-productive. Following IMGT convention, CDR3 was defined as the stretch from the second conserved V-encoded cysteine up to the conserved J-encoded phenylalanine. In an earlier analysis of approximately 590 of the donors, sequences lacking an unambiguous match to a single V gene segment were excluded. An earlier analysis of a few hundred of the donors called V segments functional above 56.7% productive rearrangements and segregating when the between-donor standard deviation exceeded 5%. A statistical classification framework was built for diagnosing cytomegalovirus status from the catalog of TCR beta chain sequences. V and J gene assignment, in a later analysis, came from comparing TCR nucleotide sequences with IMGT/GENE-DB human TR gene sequences. The TCRdist pipeline was used in a later analysis to assign CDR3 sequences and most-parsimonious VDJ recombination scenarios. In a later analysis, each TCR beta chain was defined by its CDR3 amino acid sequence together with its V-gene family, and reads without a unique V-gene family were excluded. In a later analysis, some 600 highly shared, low-generation-probability nucleotide sequences were removed to address suspected cross-contamination and a sequencing artifact. In a later analysis, a clonal expansion index was calculated for each public chain from normalized within-repertoire ranks of inferred template counts. In a later analysis, generation probabilities were computed with a VDJ recombination model fitted to out-of-frame rearrangements, and the resulting probabilities were checked against IGoR. A later analysis scored TCR-TCR, TCR-HLA and TCR-CMV co-occurrence with hypergeometric tests, applying a repertoire-size bias correction to TCR pairs. False discovery rates were estimated in a later analysis by permuting HLA or CMV assignments 20 times. A later analysis grouped co-occurring TCRs with DBSCAN, adding TCRdist sequence similarity when clustering within HLA-allele-positive subsets. Repertoires with fewer than 30,000 or more than 120,000 public chains were left out of co-occurrence clustering, as were about 5 repertoires with anomalous nucleotide sharing. In TCRdb, the immuneACCESS table is reduced to in-frame sequences with V and J assigned. These tables do not hold every clone; where another copy was compared, an unresolved V gene accounts for under half, and the others remain unexplained. V and J calls and clone size are those listed in that table; D and trimming were worked out from the DNA. Here the sample has around 170,000 clones; around 82% occur a single time. The ten largest clones take up 5% to 7% of the sample.

Study-wide conclusions, independent of this receptor: The only immune exposure information available for the cohort was CMV serostatus. A cluster of highly shared sequence variants was judged likely to represent a technical artifact of the sequencing pipeline. Linkage disequilibrium might explain the correlated functional status among segregating V segments, but an unknown experimental factor could not be ruled out. Because counts were too low, seventeen rarely observed V segments, including chromosome 9 orphons, were excluded from the earlier analysis of several hundred of the donors. A later analysis found that HLA-associated TCR beta chains were more clonally expanded and had lower generation probabilities than equally common non-associated chains. Because the 87-base-pair reads could not distinguish some IMGT-functional V segments, including TRBV6-2 and TRBV6-3, those segments were excluded. HLA typing was unavailable for some donors at each locus, so association tests used only the typed subset. A further reported finding was that TCR beta sequences accurately predicted the HLA-A and HLA-B alleles for most subjects in the first cohort. Across donors, most TCR sequences were observed very rarely, whereas some public TCRs were present in many individuals. Roughly uniform sequencing depth across donors was assumed in presence/absence analyses, although this assumption may not hold. Strong co-occurrence of HLA alleles, especially DR and DQ, made assigning TCR associations to individual alleles difficult. The study listed 150 to 200 TCR beta chains as associated with cytomegalovirus. The authors suggested that the approach could potentially be generalized to other disease states and immunological phenotypes. An earlier analysis of approximately 570 of the donors showed that most TCR beta V segments appeared in productive rearrangements either about 90% or about 30% of the time, which broadly matched IMGT annotations. A few of the identified cytomegalovirus-associated TCR beta chains were confirmed in vitro to be specific for cytomegalovirus antigens. In a later analysis, most CMV-associated TCR beta chains were found to appear HLA-restricted, with HLA associations seemingly driven largely by CMV exposure. According to a later analysis, TCR association rates differed among HLA loci, with DRB1 alleles showing the most associated TCRs and HLA-C alleles showing the fewest. A later analysis reported that several top co-occurrence clusters appeared linked to parvovirus B19, influenza, CMV and Epstein-Barr virus. In a later genetic analysis, fewer N-insertions in productive TCRs were reported among donors in an Asian-associated ancestry cluster than the 666-donor mean. In a later analysis, 16,951 TCR beta sequences were associated with specific HLA alleles at a false discovery rate of 0.05. An association between a missense DCLRE1C variant and V-gene and J-gene trimming of TCR beta chains was found in a later genetic analysis and replicated in an independent cohort. Cytomegalovirus status was reported to be diagnosed by the classifier with high specificity and sensitivity in both the original and validation cohorts. Only TCR beta chains were sequenced in this cohort, and the absence of alpha or paired-chain data limited detectable features.

The chain joins TRBV19 to TRBJ2-3, with a tentative D gene TRBD2 over 6 matching bases. This clonotype originated in a man between 40 and 49 years old in good health and CMV-seronegative. Sequencing input: PBMCs. Here the CDR3 is given as CASNWRGATDTQYF. The DNA sequence follows: TGTGCCAGTAACTGGCGGGGAGCAACAGATACGCAGTATTTT.